Each of the 15 T cell receptor beta chains below was sequenced from the same sample in a study of graft-versus-host responses after intestinal transplantation. Profiling relied on immunoSEQ multiplex PCR, and the TCRdb table lists in-frame clones only, not all of them. The sample shows about 11,000 clones, approximately 31% of them seen only once. The sequencing used alloreactive CD4+ T cells from a mixed lymphocyte reaction culture, collected before transplantation. Subset denoted: CFSE-low proliferating T cells sorted from roughly 6-day pre-transplant mixed lymphocyte reaction (GvH or HvG direction). All receptors come from a human patient who was an organ donor for intestinal transplantation.

This clone is medium-sized by share. The chain carries TRBV11-3 and TRBJ1-2; D may be TRBD1 (5 bases). Trimming pared 5 bases from V and 2 bases from J, leaving 15 bases between. The CDR3 length is 15 residues. Germline V gene data show CDR1 as SGHNT and CDR2 as YENEEA. This CDR3 reads CASSPQGSLNYGYTF. Here the CDR3 DNA reads TGTGCCAGCAGCCCCCAGGGCAGCCTCAACTATGGCTACACCTTC.

The chain carries TRBV19 and TRBJ2-5; 7 bases fit TRBD1. V dropped 5 bases and J dropped 5; count of bases not matched to a gene: 8. The germline V gene encodes CDR1 LNHDA and CDR2 SQIVND (reference sequence). CDR3 length: 14 residues. CDR3 DNA sequence: TGTGCCAGTAGTCCCAGGACAGGTTGGGAGACCCAGTACTTC. Protein: CASSPRTGWETQYF.

This chain links TRBV7-2 with TRBJ1-2; a weak D match, TRBD1 (6 bases). V shed 1 base and J shed 1 base, with 16 bases lying between them. The CDR3 has 17 residues. The germline V gene has CDR1 SGHTA and CDR2 FQGNSA. The CDR3 sequence is CASSLGTGLTDNYGYTF. The CDR3, as DNA: TGTGCCAGCAGCTTAGGAACAGGGCTTACAGATAACTATGGCTACACCTTC.

Relative to its sample, this clone is medium-sized. Other nucleotide sequences in the sample specify the same CDR3. The chain uses TRBV19 and TRBJ1-2, with D possibly matching TRBD1 (5 bases). Germline CDR1 and CDR2: LNHDA and SQIVND (reference sequence). V was trimmed by 0 bases and J by 2 bases, leaving 7 bases between them. CDR3 size: 14 residues. The CDR3 nucleotides read TGTGCCAGTAGTATAGACGGGGGAAACTATGGCTACACCTTC. Its protein is CASSIDGGNYGYTF.

The rearrangement uses TRBV7-3 and TRBJ2-3; D might be TRBD2 (7 bases). The CDR3 consists of 18 residues. Germline CDR1 reads SGHTA; CDR2 reads FQGTGA. Between the trimmed V and J ends, which lost 2 bases and 4 bases, there was a span of 22 bases. As DNA, the CDR3 is TGTGCCAGCAGCTTAGATTCCGGGGGCGGGAGATTTGCAGATACGCAGTATTTT. This sequence encodes CASSLDSGGGRFADTQYF.

The rearrangement uses TRBV4-2 and TRBJ1-2; TRBD1 aligns across 9 bases. Losses at the gene ends were 0 bases for V and 6 bases for J; bases not matched to a gene: 8. This CDR3 contains 16 residues. From germline, CDR1 is LGHNA and CDR2 YNFKEQ. CDR3 residues: CASSQDRGQGSDGYTF. CDR3 DNA: TGTGCCAGCAGCCAAGATAGGGGACAGGGCAGTGATGGCTACACCTTC.

Only a few counts were recorded for this clone. The chain couples TRBV5-4 to TRBJ2-5; D is undetermined. The CDR3 has 13 residues. Germline loops: CDR1 SGHNT, CDR2 YYREEE (reference sequence). V gave up 0 bases and J gave up 4 bases, with 7 bases separating them. The CDR3 DNA follows: TGTGCCAGCAGCTTGGCGGGTGGAGAGACCCAGTACTTC. Amino acids: CASSLAGGETQYF. Full variable domain (rest looked up from reference TRBV5-4 and TRBJ2-5): ETGVTQSPTHLIKTRGQQVTLRCSSQSGHNTVSWYQQALGQGPQFIFQYYREEENGRGNFPPRFSGLQFPNYSSELNVNALELDDSALYLCASSLAGGETQYFGPGTRLLVL.

This clone was picked up one time. The V and J genes are TRBV2 and TRBJ2-7; no reliable D call. Germline-derived CDR1 and CDR2 are SNHLY and FYNNEI. The CDR3 contains 13 residues. V lost 1 base and J 0 bases, leaving 4 bases between the germline ends. The CDR3 DNA reads TGTGCCAGCAGTGAAGTCAGCTCCTACGAGCAGTACTTC. Amino acids: CASSEVSSYEQYF.

This clone occurred a few times. The chain carries TRBV29-1 and TRBJ1-1, with TRBD1 as a possible D gene (5 bases). Per germline, CDR1 SQVTM and CDR2 ANQGSEA. This CDR3 is built from 15 residues. V was trimmed by 1 base and J by 1 base, leaving 13 bases between them. This chain's CDR3 is CSVEVRGLRNTEAFF. In DNA form, the CDR3 reads TGCAGCGTTGAAGTGAGGGGACTACGGAACACTGAAGCTTTCTTT.

This clone has more than one count but fewer than ten. A junction boundary mismatches the germline segment, possibly from a read error. The V and J genes are TRBV4-1 and TRBJ1-6, with D possibly matching TRBD1 (5 bases). The CDR3 extends over 15 amino acids. Germline V lookup: CDR1 MGHRA, CDR2 YSYEKL. CDR3 DNA: TGTGCCAGCAGCCAAGATGAGGGGAGGAATTCACCCCTCCACTTT. It codes for CASSQDEGRNSPLHF.

This clone appeared a few times. This chain links TRBV4-2 with TRBJ2-5, with TRBD2 identical over 12 bases. The V and J ends lost 4 bases and 4 bases, in that order; junction bases with no gene match: 7. The CDR3 spans 16 residues. From germline, CDR1 is LGHNA and CDR2 YNFKEQ. The CDR3 DNA sequence: TGTGCCAGCAGCCTGGCTAGCGGGGGGGCCGGAGAGACCCAGTACTTC. This translates into CASSLASGGAGETQYF.

The sample holds a few counts of this clone. The chain uses TRBV27 and TRBJ1-6; 8 bases fit TRBD1. There are 16 residues in the CDR3. Germline CDR1 is MNHEY and CDR2 is SMNVEV (reference sequence). V lost 3 bases, J lost 10 bases, and 11 bases stayed unmatched. The CDR3 spells CASSFSRGTGDSPLHF. The DNA for the CDR3 is TGTGCCAGCAGTTTCTCCCGAGGGACAGGAGACTCACCCCTCCACTTT.

The V and J genes are TRBV7-3 and TRBJ1-1; D unclear. The germline V gene encodes CDR1 SGHTA and CDR2 FQGTGA. This CDR3 spans 13 amino acids. V was trimmed by 2 bases and J by 1 base, leaving 5 bases between them. The CDR3 DNA sequence: TGTGCCAGCAGCTTATCGGGGAACACTGAAGCTTTCTTT. It codes for CASSLSGNTEAFF. Looking up the rest from reference TRBV7-3 and TRBJ1-1 gives the full variable domain: GAGVSQTPSNKVTEKGKYVELRCDPISGHTALYWYRQSLGQGPEFLIYFQGTGAADDSGLPNDRFFAVRPEGSVSTLKIQRTERGDSAVYLCASSLSGNTEAFFGQGTRLTVV.

The rearrangement links TRBV7-2 to TRBJ1-2; 7 nucleotides line up with TRBD1. V was clipped by 5 bases and J by 5 bases; unmatched bases: 11. CDR3 length equals 15 residues. CDR1 is SGHTA and CDR2 is FQGNSA in the germline V gene. CDR3: CASSTHRGWGYGYTF. Here the CDR3 DNA reads TGTGCCAGCAGCACCCACAGGGGTTGGGGGTATGGCTACACCTTC.

This clone was picked up a small number of times. The V and J genes are TRBV2 and TRBJ2-5; D might be TRBD2 (5 bases). Germline V gene data show CDR1 as SNHLY and CDR2 as FYNNEI. Trimming stripped 4 bases from V and 4 bases from J, with 10 bases between. This CDR3 has 13 amino acids. CDR3 nucleotide sequence: TGTGCCAGCAGTGCAGGTAGCGCAGAGACCCAGTACTTC. Protein product: CASSAGSAETQYF.